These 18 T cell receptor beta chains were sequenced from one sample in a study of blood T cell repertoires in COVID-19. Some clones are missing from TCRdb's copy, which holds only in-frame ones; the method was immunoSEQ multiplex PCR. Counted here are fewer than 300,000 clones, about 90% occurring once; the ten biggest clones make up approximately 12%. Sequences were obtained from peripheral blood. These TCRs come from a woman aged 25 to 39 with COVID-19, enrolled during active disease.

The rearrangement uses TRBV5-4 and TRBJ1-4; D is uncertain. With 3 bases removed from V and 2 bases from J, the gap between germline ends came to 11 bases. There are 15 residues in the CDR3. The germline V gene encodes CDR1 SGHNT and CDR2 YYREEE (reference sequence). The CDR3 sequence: CASSSSGYTNEKLFF. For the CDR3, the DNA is TGTGCCAGCAGCTCATCCGGTTATACTAATGAAAAACTGTTTTTT. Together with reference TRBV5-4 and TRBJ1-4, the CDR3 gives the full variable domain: ETGVTQSPTHLIKTRGQQVTLRCSSQSGHNTVSWYQQALGQGPQFIFQYYREEENGRGNFPPRFSGLQFPNYSSELNVNALELDDSALYLCASSSSGYTNEKLFFGSGTQLSVL.

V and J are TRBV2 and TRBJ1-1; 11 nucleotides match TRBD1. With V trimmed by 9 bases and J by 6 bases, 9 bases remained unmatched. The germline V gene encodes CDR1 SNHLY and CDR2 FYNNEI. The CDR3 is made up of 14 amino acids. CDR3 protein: CARTGQGVRAEAFF. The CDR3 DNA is TGTGCCAGGACGGGACAGGGGGTTAGAGCTGAAGCTTTCTTT.

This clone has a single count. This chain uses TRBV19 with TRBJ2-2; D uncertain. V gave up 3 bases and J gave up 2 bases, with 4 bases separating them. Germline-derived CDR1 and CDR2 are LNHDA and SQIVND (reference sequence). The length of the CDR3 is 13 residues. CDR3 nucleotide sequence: TGTGCCAGTAGTATCCATAACACCGGGGAGCTGTTTTTT. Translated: CASSIHNTGELFF.

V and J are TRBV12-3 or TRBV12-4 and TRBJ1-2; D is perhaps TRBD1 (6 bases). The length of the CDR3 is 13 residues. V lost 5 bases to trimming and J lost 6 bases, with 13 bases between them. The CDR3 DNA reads TGTGCCAGCAGTGTCCGGGACACCAATGGCTACACCTTC. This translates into CASSVRDTNGYTF.

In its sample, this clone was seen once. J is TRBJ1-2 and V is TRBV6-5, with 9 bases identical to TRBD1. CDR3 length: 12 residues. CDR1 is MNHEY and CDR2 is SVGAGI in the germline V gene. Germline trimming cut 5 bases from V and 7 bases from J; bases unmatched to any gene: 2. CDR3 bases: TGTGCCAGCAGTACAGGGGGCCGTGGCTACACCTTC. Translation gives CASSTGGRGYTF.

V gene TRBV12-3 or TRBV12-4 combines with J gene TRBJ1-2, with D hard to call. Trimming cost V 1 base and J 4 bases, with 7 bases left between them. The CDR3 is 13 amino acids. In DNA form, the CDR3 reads TGTGCCAGCAGTTTAGGGTTCGGCTATGGCTACACCTTC. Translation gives CASSLGFGYGYTF.

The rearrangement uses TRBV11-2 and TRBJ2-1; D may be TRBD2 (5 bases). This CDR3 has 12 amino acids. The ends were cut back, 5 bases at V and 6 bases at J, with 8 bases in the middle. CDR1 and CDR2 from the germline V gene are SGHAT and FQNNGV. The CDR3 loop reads CASSQLGNEQFF. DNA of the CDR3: TGTGCCAGCAGCCAACTAGGCAATGAGCAGTTCTTC. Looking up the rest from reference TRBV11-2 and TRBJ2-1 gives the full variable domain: EAGVAQSPRYKIIEKRQSVAFWCNPISGHATLYWYQQILGQGPKLLIQFQNNGVVDDSQLPKDRFSAERLKGVDSTLKIQPAKLEDSAVYLCASSQLGNEQFFGPGTRLTVL.

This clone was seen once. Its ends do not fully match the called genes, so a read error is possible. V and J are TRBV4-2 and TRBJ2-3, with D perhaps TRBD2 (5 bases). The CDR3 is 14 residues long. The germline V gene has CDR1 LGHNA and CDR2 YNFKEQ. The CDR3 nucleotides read TGTGCCAGCAGCCAAGATCCTAGCAGAGATACGCAGTATTTT. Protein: CASSQDPSRDTQYF.

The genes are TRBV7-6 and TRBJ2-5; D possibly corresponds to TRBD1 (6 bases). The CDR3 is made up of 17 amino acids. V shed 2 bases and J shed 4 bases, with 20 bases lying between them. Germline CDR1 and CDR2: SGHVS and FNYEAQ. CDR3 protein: CASSLSVRGIPPETQYF. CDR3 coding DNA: TGTGCCAGCAGCTTATCAGTAAGGGGGATACCTCCAGAGACCCAGTACTTC.

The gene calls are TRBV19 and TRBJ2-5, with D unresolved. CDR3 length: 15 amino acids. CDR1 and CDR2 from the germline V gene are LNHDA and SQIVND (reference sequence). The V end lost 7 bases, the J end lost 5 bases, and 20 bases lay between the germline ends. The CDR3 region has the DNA TGTGCCAGTACCCCAACTCGGGTGGGTCTGGAGACCCAGTACTTC. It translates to CASTPTRVGLETQYF.

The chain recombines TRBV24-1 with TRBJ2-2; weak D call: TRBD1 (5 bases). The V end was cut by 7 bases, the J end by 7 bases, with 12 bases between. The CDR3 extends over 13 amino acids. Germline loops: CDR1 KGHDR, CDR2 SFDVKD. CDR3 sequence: CATSGKGHGELFF. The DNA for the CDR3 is TGTGCCACCAGCGGAAAGGGGCACGGGGAGCTGTTTTTT.

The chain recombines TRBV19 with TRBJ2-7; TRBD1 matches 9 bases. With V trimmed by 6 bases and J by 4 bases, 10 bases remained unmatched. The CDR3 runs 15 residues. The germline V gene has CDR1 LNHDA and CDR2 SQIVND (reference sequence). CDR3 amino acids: CASRPPGTGIYEQYF. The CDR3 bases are TGTGCCAGTAGACCCCCCGGGACAGGGATATACGAGCAGTACTTC.

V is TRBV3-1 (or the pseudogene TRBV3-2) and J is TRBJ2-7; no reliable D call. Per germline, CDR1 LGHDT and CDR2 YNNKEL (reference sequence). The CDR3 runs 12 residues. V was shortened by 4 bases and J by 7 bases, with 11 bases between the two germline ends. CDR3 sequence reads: CASSPRSREQYF. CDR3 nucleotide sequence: TGTGCCAGCAGCCCCCGATCGCGTGAGCAGTACTTC.

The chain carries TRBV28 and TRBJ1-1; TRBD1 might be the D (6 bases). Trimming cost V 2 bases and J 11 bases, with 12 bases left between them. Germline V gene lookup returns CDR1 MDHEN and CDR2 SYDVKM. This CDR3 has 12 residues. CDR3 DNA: TGTGCCAGCAGTTTACTGGGGGCGAATGCTTTCTTT. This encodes CASSLLGANAFF.

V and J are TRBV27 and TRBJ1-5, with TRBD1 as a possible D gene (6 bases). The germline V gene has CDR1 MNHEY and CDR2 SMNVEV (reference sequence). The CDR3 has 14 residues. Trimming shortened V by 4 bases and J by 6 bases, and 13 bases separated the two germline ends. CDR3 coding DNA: TGTGCCAGCAGTTCCCCTATCAGGGGTCAGCCCCAGCATTTT. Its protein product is CASSSPIRGQPQHF.

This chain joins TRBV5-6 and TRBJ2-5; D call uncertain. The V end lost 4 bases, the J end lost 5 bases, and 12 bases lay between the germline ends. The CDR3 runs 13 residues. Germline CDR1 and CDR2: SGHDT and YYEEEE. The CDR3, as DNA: TGTGCCAGCAGCGCCCGGGTGTGGGAGACCCAGTACTTC. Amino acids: CASSARVWETQYF.

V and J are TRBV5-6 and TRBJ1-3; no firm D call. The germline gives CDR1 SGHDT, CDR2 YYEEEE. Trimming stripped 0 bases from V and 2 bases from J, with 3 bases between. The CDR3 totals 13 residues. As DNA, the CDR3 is TGTGCCAGCAGCTTGGGCGCTGGAAACACCATATATTTT. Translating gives CASSLGAGNTIYF.

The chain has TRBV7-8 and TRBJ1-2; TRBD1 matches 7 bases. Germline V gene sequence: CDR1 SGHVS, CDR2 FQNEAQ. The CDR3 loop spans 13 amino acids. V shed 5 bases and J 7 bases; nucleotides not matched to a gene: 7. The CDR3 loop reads CASSPQGGSGYTF. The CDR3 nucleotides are TGTGCCAGCAGCCCCCAGGGGGGCTCTGGCTACACCTTC.